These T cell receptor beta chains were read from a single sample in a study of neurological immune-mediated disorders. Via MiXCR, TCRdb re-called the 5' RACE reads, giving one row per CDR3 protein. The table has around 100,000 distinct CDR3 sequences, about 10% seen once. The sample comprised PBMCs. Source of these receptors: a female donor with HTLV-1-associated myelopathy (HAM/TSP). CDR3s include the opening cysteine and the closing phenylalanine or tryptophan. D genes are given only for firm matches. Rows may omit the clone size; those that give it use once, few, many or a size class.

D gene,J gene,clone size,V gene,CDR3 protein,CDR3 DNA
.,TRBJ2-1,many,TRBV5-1,CASRTEIYSGNEQFF,TGCGCCAGCAGGACTGAGATCTACTCCGGGAATGAGCAGTTCTTC
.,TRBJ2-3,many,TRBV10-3,CAIMGTTDTQDTQYF,TGTGCCATCATGGGTACGACAGACACACAAGATACGCAGTATTTT
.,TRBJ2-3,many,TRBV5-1,CASSPSADTQYF,TGCGCCAGCAGCCCAAGCGCAGATACGCAGTATTTT
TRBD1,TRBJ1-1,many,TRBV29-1,CSFRPGTGYTEAFF,TGCAGCTTTCGACCCGGGACAGGGTACACTGAAGCTTTCTTT
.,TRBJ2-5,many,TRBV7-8,CASSPKTGPETQYF,TGTGCCAGCAGCCCAAAGACAGGCCCAGAGACCCAGTACTTC
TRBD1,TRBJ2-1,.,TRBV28,CASSPYRGSYNEQFF,TGTGCCAGCAGTCCGTACAGGGGATCCTACAATGAGCAGTTCTTC
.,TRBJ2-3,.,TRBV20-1,CSGSAPSDTQYF,TGCAGTGGCAGCGCGCCTTCAGATACGCAGTATTTT
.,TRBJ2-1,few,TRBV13,CASSLAQERYNEQFF,TGTGCCAGCAGCTTAGCACAGGAGAGGTACAATGAGCAGTTCTTC
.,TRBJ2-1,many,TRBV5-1,CASRASLIEQFF,TGCGCCTCCCGGGCGAGTCTCATTGAGCAGTTCTTC
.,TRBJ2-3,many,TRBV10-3,CAISEGPGSNTQYF,TGTGCCATCAGTGAGGGCCCGGGGAGTAATACGCAGTATTTT
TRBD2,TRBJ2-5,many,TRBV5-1,CASSLVVASGGQETQYF,TGCGCCAGCAGCTTGGTCGTGGCTAGCGGGGGCCAAGAGACCCAGTACTTC
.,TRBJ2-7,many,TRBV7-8,CASSYRQADSSYEQYF,TGTGCCAGCAGCTATAGACAGGCAGATAGCTCCTACGAGCAGTACTTC
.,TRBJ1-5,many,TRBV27,CASSFYGSNQPQHF,TGTGCCAGCAGTTTTTACGGGAGCAATCAGCCCCAGCATTTT
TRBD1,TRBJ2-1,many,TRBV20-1,CSAREDRGRFF,TGCAGTGCTAGGGAAGACAGGGGTCGGTTCTTC
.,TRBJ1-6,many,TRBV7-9,CASSLEGGDSPLHF,TGTGCCAGCAGCTTAGAAGGGGGAGACTCACCCCTCCACTTT
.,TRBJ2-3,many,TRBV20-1,CSARGGPGRTDTQYF,TGCAGTGCCCGCGGGGGCCCAGGCCGCACAGATACGCAGTATTTT
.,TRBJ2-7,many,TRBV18,CASRYTGHYEQYF,TGTGCCAGTCGATACACGGGGCACTACGAGCAGTACTTC
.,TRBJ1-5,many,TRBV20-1,CSAKGQGTFLGNQPQHF,TGCAGTGCGAAGGGACAAGGTACCTTTTTAGGCAATCAGCCCCAGCATTTT
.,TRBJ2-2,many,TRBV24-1,CATSDYVPGELFF,TGTGCCACCAGTGATTATGTACCCGGGGAGCTGTTTTTT
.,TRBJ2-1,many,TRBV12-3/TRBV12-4,CASSYTGRGSNEQFF,TGTGCCAGCAGTTATACAGGACGCGGGTCCAATGAGCAGTTCTTC
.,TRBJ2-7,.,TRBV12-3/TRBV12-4,CASSFQGSTYEQYF,TGTGCCAGCAGTTTTCAGGGTTCCACCTACGAGCAGTACTTC
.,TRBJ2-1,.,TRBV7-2,CASSEQVLAVYEQFF,TGTGCCAGCAGCGAACAGGTTCTAGCCGTCTATGAGCAGTTCTTC
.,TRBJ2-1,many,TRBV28,CASAELYNEQFF,TGTGCCAGCGCTGAGTTATACAATGAGCAGTTCTTC
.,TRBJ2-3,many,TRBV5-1,CASSFPGADTQYF,TGCGCCAGCAGCTTTCCGGGGGCAGATACGCAGTATTTT
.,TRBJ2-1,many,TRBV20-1,CSATLIRGGGYNEQFF,TGCAGTGCTACCCTCATAAGGGGGGGGGGTTACAATGAGCAGTTCTTC
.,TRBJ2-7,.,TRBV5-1,CASSRDNYEQYF,TGCGCCAGCAGCCGGGACAACTACGAGCAGTACTTC
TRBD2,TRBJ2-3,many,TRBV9,CASSSSGGRPDTQYF,TGTGCCAGCAGCTCTAGCGGGGGACGACCAGATACGCAGTATTTT
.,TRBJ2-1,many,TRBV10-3,CAISGLSQFPGLSYNEQFF,TGTGCCATCAGTGGACTATCCCAGTTCCCCGGACTCTCCTACAATGAGCAGTTCTTC
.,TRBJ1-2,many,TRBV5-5,CASSLAGETFYGYTF,TGTGCCAGCAGCTTGGCCGGGGAAACATTCTATGGCTACACCTTC
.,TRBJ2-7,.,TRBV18,CASSPPRSSYEQYF,TGTGCCAGCTCACCACCACGGAGCTCCTACGAGCAGTACTTC
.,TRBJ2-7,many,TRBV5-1,CASSHGRGGPSYEQYF,TGCGCCAGCAGCCACGGTCGGGGCGGTCCCTCCTACGAGCAGTACTTC
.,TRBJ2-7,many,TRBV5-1,CASRETGIYEQYF,TGCGCCAGCAGAGAAACAGGGATCTACGAGCAGTACTTC
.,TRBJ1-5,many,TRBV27,CASSFSSTNQPQHF,TGTGCCAGCAGTTTTTCTTCTACCAATCAGCCCCAGCATTTT
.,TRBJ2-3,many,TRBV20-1,CSASMADGTDTQYF,TGCAGTGCTAGTATGGCGGATGGCACAGATACGCAGTATTTT
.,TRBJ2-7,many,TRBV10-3,CAISENRLGEQYF,TGTGCCATCAGTGAGAACCGGCTAGGCGAGCAGTACTTC
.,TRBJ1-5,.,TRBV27,CASKATGARRKNQPQHF,TGTGCCAGCAAGGCAACAGGAGCACGTCGGAAAAATCAGCCCCAGCATTTT
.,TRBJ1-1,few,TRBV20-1,CSARTGTLNTEAFF,TGCAGTGCTAGGACCGGGACCCTAAACACTGAAGCTTTCTTT
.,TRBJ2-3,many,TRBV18,CASSPVLEGSTDTQYF,TGTGCCAGCTCACCTGTACTAGAGGGGAGTACAGATACGCAGTATTTT
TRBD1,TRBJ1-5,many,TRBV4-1,CASSQGKTGQGFSQPQHF,TGCGCCAGCAGCCAAGGAAAAACGGGACAGGGGTTTTCTCAGCCCCAGCATTTT
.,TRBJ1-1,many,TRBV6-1,CASSETGGVTEAFF,TGTGCCAGCAGTGAAACGGGGGGGGTTACTGAAGCTTTCTTT
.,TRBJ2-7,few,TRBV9,CASSPSAYEQYF,TGTGCCAGCAGCCCGTCGGCGTACGAGCAGTACTTC
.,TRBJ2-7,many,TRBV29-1,CSVEGWGEEQYF,TGCAGCGTTGAAGGCTGGGGTGAGGAGCAGTACTTC
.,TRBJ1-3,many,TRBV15,CATSREISSGNTIYF,TGTGCCACCAGCAGAGAAATCTCCTCTGGAAACACCATATATTTT
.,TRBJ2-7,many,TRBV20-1,CSASTRGEQYF,TGCAGTGCTAGTACGCGAGGGGAGCAGTACTTC
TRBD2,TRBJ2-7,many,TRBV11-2,CASSLGVRGGYEQYF,TGTGCCAGCAGCTTAGGGGTGCGGGGGGGATACGAGCAGTACTTC
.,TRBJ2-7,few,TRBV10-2,CASSPTRGSEQYF,TGCGCCAGCAGCCCGACCCGGGGCAGCGAGCAGTACTTC
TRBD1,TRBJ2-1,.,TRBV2,CASRTTGGSYNEQFF,TGTGCCAGCAGGACGACAGGGGGCTCCTACAATGAGCAGTTCTTC
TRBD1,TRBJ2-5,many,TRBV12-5,CASGWGRGTGSETQYF,TGTGCTAGTGGTTGGGGTCGGGGGACAGGGTCTGAGACCCAGTACTTC
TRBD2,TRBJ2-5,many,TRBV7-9,CASSPLAGGSETQYF,TGTGCCAGCAGCCCACTAGCGGGGGGGTCAGAGACCCAGTACTTC
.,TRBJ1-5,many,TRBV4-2,CASSQDSSTHSNQPQHF,TGTGCCAGCAGCCAAGATTCCTCTACTCATAGCAATCAGCCCCAGCATTTT
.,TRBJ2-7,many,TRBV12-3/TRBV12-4,CASSSSTGKHEQYF,TGTGCCAGCAGTTCCTCAACAGGGAAACACGAGCAGTACTTC
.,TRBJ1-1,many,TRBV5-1,CASRVAGEGNTEAFF,TGCGCCAGCAGAGTGGCGGGGGAAGGGAACACTGAAGCTTTCTTT
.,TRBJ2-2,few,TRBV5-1,CASSLQDLGELFF,TGCGCCAGCAGCTTACAGGATCTCGGGGAGCTGTTTTTT
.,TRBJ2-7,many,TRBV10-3,CAISESPGTGEQYF,TGTGCCATCAGTGAGTCGCCCGGGACGGGCGAGCAGTACTTC
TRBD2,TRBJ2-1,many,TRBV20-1,CSAPFLLGGGISYNEQFF,TGCAGTGCGCCGTTTTTACTCGGCGGGGGTATATCCTACAATGAGCAGTTCTTC
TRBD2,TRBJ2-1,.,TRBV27,CASRAGLAETYNEQFF,TGTGCCAGCAGGGCCGGACTAGCGGAGACCTACAATGAGCAGTTCTTC
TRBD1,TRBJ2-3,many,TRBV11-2,CASSDVGQGTDTQYF,TGTGCCAGCAGCGACGTGGGACAGGGCACAGATACGCAGTATTTT